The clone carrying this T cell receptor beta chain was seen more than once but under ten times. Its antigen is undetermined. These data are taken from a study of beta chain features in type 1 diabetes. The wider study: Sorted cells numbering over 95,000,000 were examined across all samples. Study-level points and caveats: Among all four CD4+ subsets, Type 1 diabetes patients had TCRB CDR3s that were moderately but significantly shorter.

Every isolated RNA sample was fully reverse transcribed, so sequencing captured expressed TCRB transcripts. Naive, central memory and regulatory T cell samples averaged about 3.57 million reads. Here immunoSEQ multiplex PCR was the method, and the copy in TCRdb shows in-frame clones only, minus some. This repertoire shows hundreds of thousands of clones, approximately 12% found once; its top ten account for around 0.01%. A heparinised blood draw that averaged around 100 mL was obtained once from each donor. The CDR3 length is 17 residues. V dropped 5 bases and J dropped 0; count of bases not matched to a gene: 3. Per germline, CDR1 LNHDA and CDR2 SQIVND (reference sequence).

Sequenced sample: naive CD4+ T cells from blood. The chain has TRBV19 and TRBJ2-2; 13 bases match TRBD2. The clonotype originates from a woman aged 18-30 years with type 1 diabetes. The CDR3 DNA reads TGTGCCAGTAGTTGGGGACTAGCGGGAACGAACACCGGGGAGCTGTTTTTT. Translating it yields CASSWGLAGTNTGELFF.